This TCR beta chain emerged from a study of blood T cell repertoires in COVID-19. Whole-study context: PBMCs, B-cell-depleted T cells, or T cells were the source of the cDNA or gDNA that made up the material.

Sequencing used immunoSEQ multiplex PCR; TCRdb keeps in-frame clones, though not all of them. This sample has about 170,000 clones, with around four fifths found just once. This receptor was taken from a woman between 70 and 85 years old who had recovered from COVID-19. Sequenced: peripheral blood.

CDR3 residues: CSVGGSLEWLYNEQFF. Written as DNA, the CDR3 is TGCAGCGTTGGCGGCTCTTTAGAGTGGCTTTACAATGAGCAGTTCTTC. The rearrangement links TRBV29-1 to TRBJ2-1; no definite D call. V gave up 4 bases and J gave up 4 bases, with 20 bases separating them. CDR1 and CDR2 from the germline V gene are SQVTM and ANQGSEA. This CDR3 contains 16 residues.